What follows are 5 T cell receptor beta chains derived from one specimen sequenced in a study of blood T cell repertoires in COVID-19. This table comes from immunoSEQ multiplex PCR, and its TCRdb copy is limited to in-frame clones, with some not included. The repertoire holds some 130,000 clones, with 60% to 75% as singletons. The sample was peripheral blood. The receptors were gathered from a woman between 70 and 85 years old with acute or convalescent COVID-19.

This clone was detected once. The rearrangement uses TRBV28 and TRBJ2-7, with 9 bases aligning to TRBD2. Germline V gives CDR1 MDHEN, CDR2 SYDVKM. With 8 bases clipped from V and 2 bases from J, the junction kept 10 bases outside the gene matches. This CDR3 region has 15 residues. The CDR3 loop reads CASFSGASGTYEQYF. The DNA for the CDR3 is TGTGCCAGCTTCTCAGGGGCTAGCGGGACCTACGAGCAGTACTTC.

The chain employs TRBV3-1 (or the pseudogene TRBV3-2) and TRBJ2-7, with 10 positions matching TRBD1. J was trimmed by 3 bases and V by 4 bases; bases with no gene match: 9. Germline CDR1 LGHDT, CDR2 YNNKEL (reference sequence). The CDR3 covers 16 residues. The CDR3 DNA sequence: TGTGCCAGCAGCCGAGGCCGGGGACAGGGGCACTACGAGCAGTACTTC. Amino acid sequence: CASSRGRGQGHYEQYF.

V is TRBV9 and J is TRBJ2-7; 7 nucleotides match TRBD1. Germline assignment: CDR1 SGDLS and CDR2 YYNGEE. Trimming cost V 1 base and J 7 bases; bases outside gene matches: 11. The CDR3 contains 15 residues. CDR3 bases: TGTGCCAGCAGCGTACTTGCTAGACAGGGAGAAGAGCAGTACTTC. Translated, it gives CASSVLARQGEEQYF. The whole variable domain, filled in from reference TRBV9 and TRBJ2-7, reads DSGVTQTPKHLITATGQRVTLRCSPRSGDLSVYWYQQSLDQGLQFLIQYYNGEERAKGNILERFSAQQFPDLHSELNLSSLELGDSALYFCASSVLARQGEEQYFGPGTRLTVT.

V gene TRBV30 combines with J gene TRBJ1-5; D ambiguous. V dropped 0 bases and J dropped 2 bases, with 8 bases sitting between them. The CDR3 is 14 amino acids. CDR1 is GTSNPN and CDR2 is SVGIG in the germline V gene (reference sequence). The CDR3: CAWSVRSGNQPQHF. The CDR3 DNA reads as TGTGCCTGGAGTGTACGGTCCGGCAATCAGCCCCAGCATTTT.

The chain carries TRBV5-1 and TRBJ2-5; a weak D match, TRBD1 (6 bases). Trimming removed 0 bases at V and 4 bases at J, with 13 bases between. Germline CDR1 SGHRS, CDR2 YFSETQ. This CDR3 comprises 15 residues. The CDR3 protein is CASSLGDRGGETQYF. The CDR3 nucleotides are TGCGCCAGCAGCTTGGGAGACAGAGGGGGAGAGACCCAGTACTTC.